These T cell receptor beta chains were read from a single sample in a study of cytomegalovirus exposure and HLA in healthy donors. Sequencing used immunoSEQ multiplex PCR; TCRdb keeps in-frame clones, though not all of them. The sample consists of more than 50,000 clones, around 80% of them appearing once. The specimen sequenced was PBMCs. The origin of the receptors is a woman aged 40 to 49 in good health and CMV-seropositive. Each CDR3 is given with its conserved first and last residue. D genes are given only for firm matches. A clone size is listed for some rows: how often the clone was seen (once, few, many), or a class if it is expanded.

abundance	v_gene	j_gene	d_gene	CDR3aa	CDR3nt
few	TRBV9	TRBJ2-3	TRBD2	CASSVTSGVTDTQYF	TGTGCCAGCAGCGTTACTAGCGGGGTAACAGATACGCAGTATTTT
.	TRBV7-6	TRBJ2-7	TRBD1	CASSPGQGGTYEQYF	TGTGCCAGCAGCCCCGGACAGGGTGGCACCTACGAGCAGTACTTC
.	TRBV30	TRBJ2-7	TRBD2	CAWSPGGVGGEQYF	TGTGCCTGGAGTCCCGGGGGGGTTGGGGGCGAGCAGTACTTC
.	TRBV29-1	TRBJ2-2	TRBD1	CSVDPGQGARELFF	TGCAGCGTTGACCCGGGACAGGGGGCCCGGGAGCTGTTTTTT
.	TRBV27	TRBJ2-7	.	CASRPGAGAGEQYF	TGTGCCAGCAGACCGGGCGCTGGGGCAGGCGAGCAGTACTTC
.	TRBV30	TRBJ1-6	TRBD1	CAWTGQGYDNSPLHF	TGTGCCTGGACGGGACAGGGGTACGATAATTCACCCCTCCACTTT
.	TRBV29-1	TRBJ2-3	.	CSVDSGGENTQYF	TGCAGCGTTGATTCGGGGGGCGAGAATACGCAGTATTTT
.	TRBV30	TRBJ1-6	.	CAWSVGGRDNSPLHF	TGTGCCTGGAGTGTTGGTGGGCGAGATAATTCACCCCTCCACTTT
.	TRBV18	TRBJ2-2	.	CASSITGNTGELFF	TGTGCCAGCTCGATTACAGGGAACACCGGGGAGCTGTTTTTT
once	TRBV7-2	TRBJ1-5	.	CASSFLGGNQPQHF	TGTGCCAGCAGCTTCTTAGGGGGAAATCAGCCCCAGCATTTT
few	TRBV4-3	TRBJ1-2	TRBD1	CASSQEGQGADGYTF	TGCGCCAGCAGCCAAGAAGGGCAGGGGGCAGATGGCTACACCTTC
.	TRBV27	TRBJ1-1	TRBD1	CASSSYRGWMNTEAFF	TGTGCCAGCAGTTCCTACAGGGGGTGGATGAACACTGAAGCTTTCTTT
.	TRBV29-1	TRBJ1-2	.	CSVGQLSRYGYTF	TGCAGCGTTGGACAGCTGTCCCGCTATGGCTACACCTTC
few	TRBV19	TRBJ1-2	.	CASFNSGTSGYTF	TGTGCCAGTTTTAACTCCGGGACATCTGGCTACACCTTC
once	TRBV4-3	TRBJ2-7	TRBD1	CASSLGQGRIYEQYF	TGCGCCAGCAGCCTCGGACAGGGTCGCATCTACGAGCAGTACTTC
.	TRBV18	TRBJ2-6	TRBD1	CASSPRRGRESGANVLTF	TGTGCCAGCTCACCACGTAGGGGGCGAGAGTCTGGGGCCAACGTCCTGACTTTC